The 10 T cell receptor beta chains given below trace back to one sample, sequenced in a study of type 1 regulatory T cells. TCRdb re-called the reads through MiXCR, storing one row per CDR3 protein. This sample yields around 5,700 distinct CDR3 sequences, of which around 35% are seen a single time; over 20% belongs to the top ten. These receptors lack a known antigen. Study conclusions and caveats: Compared with non-Tr1 cells, Tr1 cells showed a narrower TCR repertoire.

Specimen: cultured type 1 regulatory T (Tr1) cells, either the whole culture or a sorted fraction (not recorded which). The origin of the receptors is a human donor in good health.

The chain uses TRBV6-2 or TRBV6-3 and TRBJ2-7, with a weak D call TRBD2 (7 bases). V gave up 0 bases and J gave up 6 bases, with 12 bases separating them. The CDR3 sequence is 14 residues long. Germline V gives CDR1 MNHEY, CDR2 SVGEGT. Written as DNA, the CDR3 is TGTGCCAGCAGTTACTCTCGGGGGGCACCCGAGCAGTACTTC. This sequence encodes CASSYSRGAPEQYF.

This clonotype is deemed large (0.1 to 1%). V gene TRBV5-1 combines with J gene TRBJ2-2; D is possibly TRBD2 (5 bases). Germline V gives CDR1 SGHRS, CDR2 YFSETQ. The CDR3 is made up of 17 amino acids. The V end was cut by 4 bases, the J end by 3 bases, with 19 bases between. The CDR3 region has the DNA TGCGCCAGCAGCCCAAAAGCCCCACTAGAACACACCGGGGAGCTGTTTTTT. Amino acids: CASSPKAPLEHTGELFF.

By its share, this clonotype is medium-sized. For the CDR3, the DNA is TGTGCCAGCAGTCACCATTCGGGCTGGGAGACCCAGTACTTC. Translated: CASSHHSGWETQYF. The V gene is TRBV28, the J gene TRBJ2-5; no clear D. Germline assignment: CDR1 MDHEN and CDR2 SYDVKM. This CDR3 is 14 amino acids long. Trimming left V 5 bases short and J 5 bases short, with 15 bases between.

The chain couples TRBV24-1 to TRBJ2-2; D gene ambiguous. The length of the CDR3 is 13 residues. Germline V gene sequence: CDR1 KGHDR, CDR2 SFDVKD. The V end was cut by 7 bases, the J end by 1 base, with 6 bases between. The CDR3 DNA sequence: TGTGCCACCAGCCCGAGGAACACCGGGGAGCTGTTTTTT. This translates into CATSPRNTGELFF.

This chain connects TRBV20-1 to TRBJ2-5; no clear D. The CDR3 covers 10 residues. CDR1 is DFQATT and CDR2 is SNEGSKA in the germline V gene (reference sequence). Deletions cut 1 base from V and 5 bases from J, with 2 bases between. CDR3 protein: CSARVETQYF. The CDR3 DNA reads TGCAGTGCTAGAGTCGAGACCCAGTACTTC.

This rearrangement joins TRBV7-8 to TRBJ2-7, with a weak D call TRBD1 (6 bases). CDR3 length: 14 residues. Trimming stripped 5 bases from V and 6 bases from J, with 17 bases between. Germline assignment: CDR1 SGHVS and CDR2 FQNEAQ. DNA for the CDR3: TGTGCCAGCAGCGTACGACAGGCTCTGGGCGAGCAGTACTTC. It is translated as CASSVRQALGEQYF.

The rearrangement joins TRBV11-2 to TRBJ2-4; tentatively, D is TRBD1 or TRBD2 (6 bases each). The CDR3 loop spans 17 amino acids. Trimming took off 0 bases at V and 0 bases at J, with 12 bases between the two ends. Germline CDR1 SGHAT, CDR2 FQNNGV. The CDR3 bases are TGTGCCAGCAGCTTAGATGGGGGGCGGTTAGCCAAAAACATTCAGTACTTC. Translated, it gives CASSLDGGRLAKNIQYF.

The chain recombines TRBV5-4 with TRBJ2-2, with D unresolved. The germline V gene has CDR1 SGHNT and CDR2 YYREEE (reference sequence). The CDR3 totals 13 residues. Trimming pared 0 bases from V and 7 bases from J, leaving 7 bases between. The CDR3 DNA reads as TGTGCCAGCAGCTTGGCCCCAGTCGGGGAGCTGTTTTTT. Its protein product is CASSLAPVGELFF.

This clonotype is medium-sized by share. The chain employs TRBV7-9 and TRBJ2-5, with 13 bases lining up with TRBD2. The length of the CDR3 is 18 residues. Germline V gene lookup returns CDR1 SEHNR and CDR2 FQNEAQ (reference sequence). V shed 3 bases, J shed 4 bases, and the junction held 11 bases outside the gene matches. Here the CDR3 reads CASSFLGLAGKEIETQYF. In DNA form, the CDR3 reads TGTGCCAGCAGCTTTCTGGGACTAGCGGGAAAAGAGATAGAGACCCAGTACTTC.

In this sample, this clonotype is medium-sized (0.01 to 0.1%). The V call is TRBV9, the J call TRBJ2-1; TRBD1 might be the D (7 bases). The V end was cut by 0 bases, the J end by 7 bases, with 17 bases between. The CDR3 length is 16 residues. Germline CDR1 is SGDLS and CDR2 is YYNGEE. CDR3 sequence: CASSVAGGGGVNEQFF. In DNA form, the CDR3 reads TGTGCCAGCAGCGTAGCTGGAGGGGGCGGGGTAAATGAGCAGTTCTTC.